This is a list of T cell receptor beta chains from one sample in a study of cytomegalovirus exposure and HLA in healthy donors. Some clones are missing from TCRdb's copy, which holds only in-frame ones; the method was immunoSEQ multiplex PCR. Of fewer than 200,000 clones in the sample, about 75% were seen once. Sequencing used PBMCs. The receptors shown here come from a woman aged 45-65 years in good health and CMV-seropositive. The CDR3 runs from the conserved cysteine through the conserved F or W. D genes are given only for firm matches. Size tells how often a clone was seen (once, few, many) or the class of an expanded clone, and some rows leave it out.

d_gene	abundance	v_gene	j_gene	CDR3nt	CDR3aa
NA	NA	TRBV7-9	TRBJ2-7	TGTGCCAGCAGCCGAACTAGTAGCTACGAGCAGTACTTC	CASSRTSSYEQYF
NA	once	TRBV12-5	TRBJ1-1	TGTGCTAGTGGTTCGGGAAGGAACACTGAAGCTTTCTTT	CASGSGRNTEAFF
NA	NA	TRBV7-9	TRBJ1-2	TGTGCCAGCAGCACCCTTAGATATGGCTACACCTTC	CASSTLRYGYTF
NA	NA	TRBV28	TRBJ1-2	TGTGCCAGCAGTGAAGAGGGGGGGCGTGGCTACACCTTC	CASSEEGGRGYTF
TRBD2	NA	TRBV6-5	TRBJ2-2	TGTGCCAGCAGTTACTCGCTAGCGGGGGGTGCCGGGGAGCTGTTTTTT	CASSYSLAGGAGELFF
NA	few	TRBV27	TRBJ2-7	TGTGCCAGCAGTGAAGGGGTTTGGGCCTACGAGCAGTACTTC	CASSEGVWAYEQYF
TRBD1	NA	TRBV6-1	TRBJ1-2	TGTGCCAGCAGGGACAGGGGTTCTAAGATCTATGGCTACACCTTC	CASRDRGSKIYGYTF
NA	NA	TRBV29-1	TRBJ2-5	TGCAGCGTTGTGAGTAGGGCACGGGGGACCCAGTACTTC	CSVVSRARGTQYF
TRBD2	NA	TRBV11-2	TRBJ2-1	TGTGCCAGCAGCCCCGGGAGGGCCCATGAGCAGTTCTTC	CASSPGRAHEQFF
NA	NA	TRBV18	TRBJ2-7	TGTGCCAGCTCCACCCCGTCAGGCGAGCAGTACTTC	CASSTPSGEQYF
NA	many	TRBV6-4	TRBJ1-2	TGTGCCAGCAGTGACACCCCACAGGCCCTCTATGGCTACACCTTC	CASSDTPQALYGYTF
TRBD1	few	TRBV2	TRBJ1-4	TGTGCCAGCAGGAGGACAGGGTTAGCCCCCGGAGGGGAAAAACTGTTTTTT	CASRRTGLAPGGEKLFF
NA	NA	TRBV6-1	TRBJ2-7	TGTGCCAGCAGTGATGCTCATGCTCAGGGCTACGAGCAGTACTTC	CASSDAHAQGYEQYF
TRBD1	NA	TRBV20-1	TRBJ1-1	TGCAGTGCTTTCGACAGGGCTGAAGCTTTCTTT	CSAFDRAEAFF
NA	NA	TRBV7-2	TRBJ1-4	TGTGCCAGCAGCAGCGTGATTGCAACTAATGAAAAACTGTTTTTT	CASSSVIATNEKLFF
TRBD1	once	TRBV25-1	TRBJ1-1	TGTGCCAGCAGCTCCAGACAGGGTCTGTACACTGAAGCTTTCTTT	CASSSRQGLYTEAFF